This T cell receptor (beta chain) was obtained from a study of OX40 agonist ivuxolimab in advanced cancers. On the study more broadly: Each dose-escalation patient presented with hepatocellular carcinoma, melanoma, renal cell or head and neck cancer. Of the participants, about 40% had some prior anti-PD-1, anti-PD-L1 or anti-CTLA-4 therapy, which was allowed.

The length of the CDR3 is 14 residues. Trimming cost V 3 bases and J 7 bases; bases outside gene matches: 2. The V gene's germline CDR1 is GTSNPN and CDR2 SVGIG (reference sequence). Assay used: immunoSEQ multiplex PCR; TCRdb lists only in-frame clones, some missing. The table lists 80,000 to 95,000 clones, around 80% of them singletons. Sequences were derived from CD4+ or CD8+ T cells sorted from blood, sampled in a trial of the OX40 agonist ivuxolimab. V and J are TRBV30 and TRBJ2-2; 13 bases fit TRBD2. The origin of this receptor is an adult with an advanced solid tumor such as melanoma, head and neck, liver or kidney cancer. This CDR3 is CAWRRTSGGGELFF. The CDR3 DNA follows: TGTGCCTGGAGAAGGACTAGCGGGGGCGGGGAGCTGTTTTTT.